The rows below give T cell receptor beta chains drawn from one sample of a study of OX40 agonist ivuxolimab in advanced cancers. This table comes from immunoSEQ multiplex PCR, and its TCRdb copy is limited to in-frame clones, with some not included. The sample includes approximately 52,000 clones, 85% of them seen just once. The input for sequencing was CD4+ or CD8+ T cells sorted from blood, taken in a trial of the OX40 agonist ivuxolimab. All receptors derive from an adult with an advanced solid tumor such as melanoma, head and neck, liver or kidney cancer. The CDR3 runs from the conserved cysteine through the conserved F or W. The order of the fields is J gene, V gene, CDR3 protein.

J gene: TRBJ2-3
V gene: TRBV29-1
CDR3 protein: CSVDRGGHKDTDTQYF

J gene: TRBJ1-1
V gene: TRBV27
CDR3 protein: CASRFRGGGEAFF

J gene: TRBJ2-1
V gene: TRBV5-1
CDR3 protein: CASSLLSGTGYNEQFF

J gene: TRBJ2-1
V gene: TRBV5-1
CDR3 protein: CASSPEGHNEQFF

J gene: TRBJ2-2
V gene: TRBV18
CDR3 protein: CASSSREPTGELFF

J gene: TRBJ1-4
V gene: TRBV29-1
CDR3 protein: CSARDRGRDEKLFF

J gene: TRBJ2-7
V gene: TRBV21-1
CDR3 protein: CASSHYYEQYF

J gene: TRBJ2-4
V gene: TRBV10-3
CDR3 protein: CAISEGGDKNIQYF

J gene: TRBJ1-3
V gene: TRBV9
CDR3 protein: CASSTGGSGNTIYF

J gene: TRBJ1-4
V gene: TRBV4-2
CDR3 protein: CASSPDTTNEKLFF

J gene: TRBJ2-7
V gene: TRBV6-4
CDR3 protein: CASSIDREFYEQYF

J gene: TRBJ1-1
V gene: TRBV7-9
CDR3 protein: CASSSPGGVNTEAFF

J gene: TRBJ1-4
V gene: TRBV4-2
CDR3 protein: CASSQGNRERGEKLFF

J gene: TRBJ2-5
V gene: TRBV7-9
CDR3 protein: CASSLGSVSVGETQYF

J gene: TRBJ2-7
V gene: TRBV19
CDR3 protein: CASSLLAGGTYEQYF

J gene: TRBJ1-2
V gene: TRBV6-1
CDR3 protein: CASSADRVNYGYTF

J gene: TRBJ1-1
V gene: TRBV5-6
CDR3 protein: CASSLGLNTEAFF

J gene: TRBJ2-1
V gene: TRBV10-1
CDR3 protein: CASSEYARTHEQFF

J gene: TRBJ2-5
V gene: TRBV6-6
CDR3 protein: CASSSRGMGPETQYF

J gene: TRBJ1-1
V gene: TRBV7-9
CDR3 protein: CASSFDTDNTEAFF

J gene: TRBJ2-1
V gene: TRBV30
CDR3 protein: CAWRGTSGTLWYEQFF

J gene: TRBJ1-2
V gene: TRBV28
CDR3 protein: CASSTRDRGANYGYTF

J gene: TRBJ1-4
V gene: TRBV18
CDR3 protein: CASSPRAGTNEKLFF

J gene: TRBJ2-5
V gene: TRBV19
CDR3 protein: CASSNPETQYF

J gene: TRBJ2-5
V gene: TRBV5-4
CDR3 protein: CASSLRGSETQYF

J gene: TRBJ1-3
V gene: TRBV9
CDR3 protein: CASTTYSGNTIYF

J gene: TRBJ2-5
V gene: TRBV6-1
CDR3 protein: CASSENWAETQYF

J gene: TRBJ1-2
V gene: TRBV6-5
CDR3 protein: CASSGGRGGYGYTF

J gene: TRBJ2-1
V gene: TRBV5-6
CDR3 protein: CASSIYNEQFF

J gene: TRBJ2-7
V gene: TRBV18
CDR3 protein: CASSTQGKDAEQYF

J gene: TRBJ2-3
V gene: TRBV2
CDR3 protein: CASSLSGGTDTQYF

J gene: TRBJ2-3
V gene: TRBV19
CDR3 protein: CASSRGLLGTDTQYF

J gene: TRBJ2-1
V gene: TRBV2
CDR3 protein: CASSVFADEQFF

J gene: TRBJ2-7
V gene: TRBV16
CDR3 protein: CASGTEIRNYEQYF

J gene: TRBJ2-7
V gene: TRBV11-2
CDR3 protein: CASSLDAEKRYEQYF

J gene: TRBJ2-7
V gene: TRBV6-1
CDR3 protein: CASSGSRLSSYEQYF

J gene: TRBJ1-1
V gene: TRBV5-1
CDR3 protein: CASTPGGVNTEAFF

J gene: TRBJ1-2
V gene: TRBV5-1
CDR3 protein: CASSPGTGTLNGYTF

J gene: TRBJ2-5
V gene: TRBV7-8
CDR3 protein: CTSSSTPETQYF

J gene: TRBJ2-3
V gene: TRBV4-2
CDR3 protein: CASSQELAGVPDTQYF

J gene: TRBJ1-2
V gene: TRBV5-1
CDR3 protein: CASSLAVAGERYTF